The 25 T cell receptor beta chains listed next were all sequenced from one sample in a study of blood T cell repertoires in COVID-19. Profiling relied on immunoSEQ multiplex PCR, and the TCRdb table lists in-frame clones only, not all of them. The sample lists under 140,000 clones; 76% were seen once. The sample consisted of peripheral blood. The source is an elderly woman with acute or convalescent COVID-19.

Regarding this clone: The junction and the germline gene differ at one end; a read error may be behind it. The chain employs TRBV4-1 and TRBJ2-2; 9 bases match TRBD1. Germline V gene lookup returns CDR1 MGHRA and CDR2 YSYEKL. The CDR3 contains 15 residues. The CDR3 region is CASSLGQGNTGGLFF. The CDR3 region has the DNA TGCGCCAGCAGCCTGGGACAGGGCAACACCGGGGGGCTGTTTTTT.

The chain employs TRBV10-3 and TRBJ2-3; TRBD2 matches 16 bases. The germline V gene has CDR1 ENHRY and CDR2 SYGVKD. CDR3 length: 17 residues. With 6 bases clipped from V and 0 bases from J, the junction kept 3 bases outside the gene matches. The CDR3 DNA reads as TGTGCCATCAGGGGACTAGCGGGGGGGCCTAGCACAGATACGCAGTATTTT. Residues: CAIRGLAGGPSTDTQYF.

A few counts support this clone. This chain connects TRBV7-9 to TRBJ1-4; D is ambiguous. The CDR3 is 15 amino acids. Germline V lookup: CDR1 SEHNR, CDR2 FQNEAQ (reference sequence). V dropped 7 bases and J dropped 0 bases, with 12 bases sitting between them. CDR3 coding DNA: TGTGCCAGCACCTCCTCGAGGGCAACTAATGAAAAACTGTTTTTT. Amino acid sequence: CASTSSRATNEKLFF.

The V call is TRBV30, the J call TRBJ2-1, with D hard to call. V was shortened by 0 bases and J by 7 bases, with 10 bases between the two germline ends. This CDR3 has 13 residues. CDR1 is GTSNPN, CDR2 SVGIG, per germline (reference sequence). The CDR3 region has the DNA TGTGCCTGGAGTGTACGAGCAAATAATGAGCAGTTCTTC. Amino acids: CAWSVRANNEQFF.

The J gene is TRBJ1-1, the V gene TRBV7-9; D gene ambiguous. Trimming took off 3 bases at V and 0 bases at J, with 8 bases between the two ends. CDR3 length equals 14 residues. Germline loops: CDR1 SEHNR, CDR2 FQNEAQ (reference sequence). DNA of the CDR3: TGTGCCAGCAGCTTTGGGGAGGTGAACACTGAAGCTTTCTTT. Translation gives CASSFGEVNTEAFF.

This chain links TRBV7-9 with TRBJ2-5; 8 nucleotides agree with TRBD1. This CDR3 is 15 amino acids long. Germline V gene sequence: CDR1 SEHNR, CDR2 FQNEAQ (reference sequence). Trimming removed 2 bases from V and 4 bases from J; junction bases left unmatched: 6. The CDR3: CASSLQQGGGETQYF. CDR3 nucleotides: TGTGCCAGCAGCTTACAACAGGGGGGTGGAGAGACCCAGTACTTC. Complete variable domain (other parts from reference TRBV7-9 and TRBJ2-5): DTGVSQNPRHKITKRGQNVTFRCDPISEHNRLYWYRQTLGQGPEFLTYFQNEAQLEKSRLLSDRFSAERPKGSFSTLEIQRTEQGDSAMYLCASSLQQGGGETQYFGPGTRLLVL.

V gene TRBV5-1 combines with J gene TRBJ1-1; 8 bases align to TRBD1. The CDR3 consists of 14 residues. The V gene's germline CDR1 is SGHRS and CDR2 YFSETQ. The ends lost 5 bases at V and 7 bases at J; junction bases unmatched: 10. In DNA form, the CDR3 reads TGCGCCAGCAGACTCTCTAACACAGGGGGTGAAGCTTTCTTT. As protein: CASRLSNTGGEAFF.

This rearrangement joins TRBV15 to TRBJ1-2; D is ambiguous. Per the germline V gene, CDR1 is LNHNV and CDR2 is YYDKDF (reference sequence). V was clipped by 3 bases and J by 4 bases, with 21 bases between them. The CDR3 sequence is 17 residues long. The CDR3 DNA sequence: TGTGCCACCAGCAGGTTGGGGTCCCGGGAAAGTGGCTATGGCTACACCTTC. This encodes CATSRLGSRESGYGYTF.

CDR3 protein: CASGSDRGAMNTEAFF. The CDR3 DNA reads as TGTGCTAGTGGTTCCGACAGGGGGGCCATGAACACTGAAGCTTTCTTT. The chain carries TRBV12-5 and TRBJ1-1, with 9 bases that match TRBD1. CDR1 is LGHNT and CDR2 is FRNRAP in the germline V gene. V was pared by 4 bases and J by 0 bases, with 6 bases of the junction left unmatched. This CDR3 has 16 residues.

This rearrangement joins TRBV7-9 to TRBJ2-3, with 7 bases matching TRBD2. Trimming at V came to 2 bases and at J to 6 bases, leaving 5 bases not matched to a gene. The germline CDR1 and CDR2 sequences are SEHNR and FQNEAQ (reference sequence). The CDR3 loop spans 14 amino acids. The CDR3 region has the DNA TGTGCCAGCAGCTTATCACTAGCGTTGGATACGCAGTATTTT. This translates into CASSLSLALDTQYF.

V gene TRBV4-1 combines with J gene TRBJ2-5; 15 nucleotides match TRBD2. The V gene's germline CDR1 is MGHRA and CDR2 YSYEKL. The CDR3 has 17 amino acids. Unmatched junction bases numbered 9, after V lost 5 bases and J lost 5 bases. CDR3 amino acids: CASSGLAGGRSGETQYF. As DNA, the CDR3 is TGCGCCAGCAGCGGACTAGCGGGGGGGCGTTCTGGGGAGACCCAGTACTTC.

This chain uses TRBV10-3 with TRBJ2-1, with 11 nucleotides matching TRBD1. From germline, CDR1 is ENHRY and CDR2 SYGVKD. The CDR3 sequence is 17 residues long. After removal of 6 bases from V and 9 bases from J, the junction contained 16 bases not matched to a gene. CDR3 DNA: TGTGCCATCAGCTCATCCGCAGGGGGGACAGGGGGAAGTGAGCAGTTCTTC. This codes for CAISSSAGGTGGSEQFF.

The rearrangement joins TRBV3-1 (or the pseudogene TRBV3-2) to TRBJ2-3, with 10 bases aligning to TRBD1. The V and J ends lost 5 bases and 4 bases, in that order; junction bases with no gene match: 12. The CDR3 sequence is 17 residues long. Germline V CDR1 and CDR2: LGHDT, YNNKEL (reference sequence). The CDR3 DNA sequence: TGTGCCAGCAGCTTCGACCCCCCCGGGACAGGGGCAGATACGCAGTATTTT. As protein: CASSFDPPGTGADTQYF.

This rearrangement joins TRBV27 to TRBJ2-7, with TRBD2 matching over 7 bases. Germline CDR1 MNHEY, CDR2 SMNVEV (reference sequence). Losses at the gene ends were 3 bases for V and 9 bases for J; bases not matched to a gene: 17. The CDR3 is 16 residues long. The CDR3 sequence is CASSFISSGAMSGQYF. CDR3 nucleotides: TGTGCCAGCAGTTTCATTTCTAGCGGAGCCATGAGTGGGCAGTACTTC.

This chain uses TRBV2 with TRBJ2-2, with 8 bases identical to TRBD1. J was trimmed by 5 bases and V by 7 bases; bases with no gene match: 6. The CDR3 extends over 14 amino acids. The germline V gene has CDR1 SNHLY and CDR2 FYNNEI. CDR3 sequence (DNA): TGTGCCAGCACCGGACAGGGTCGAACCGGGGAGCTGTTTTTT. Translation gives CASTGQGRTGELFF.

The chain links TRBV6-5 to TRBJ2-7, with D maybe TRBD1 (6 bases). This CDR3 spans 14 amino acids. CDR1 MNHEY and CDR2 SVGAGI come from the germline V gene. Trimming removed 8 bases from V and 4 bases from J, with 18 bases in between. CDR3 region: CASRNLDRPYEQYF. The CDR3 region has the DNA TGTGCCAGCCGCAACCTCGACAGGCCATACGAGCAGTACTTC.

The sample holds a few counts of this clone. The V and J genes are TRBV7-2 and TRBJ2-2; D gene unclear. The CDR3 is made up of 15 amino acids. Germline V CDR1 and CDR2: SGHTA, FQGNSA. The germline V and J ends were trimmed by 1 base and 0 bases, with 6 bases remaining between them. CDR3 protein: CASSLDRANTGELFF. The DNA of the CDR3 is TGTGCCAGCAGCTTAGATAGAGCGAACACCGGGGAGCTGTTTTTT.

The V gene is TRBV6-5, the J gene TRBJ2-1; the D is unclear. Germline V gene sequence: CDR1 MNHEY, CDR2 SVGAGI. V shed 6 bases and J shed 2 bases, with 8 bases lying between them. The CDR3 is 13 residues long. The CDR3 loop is CASRPPAYNEQFF. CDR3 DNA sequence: TGTGCCAGCAGGCCGCCAGCCTACAATGAGCAGTTCTTC.

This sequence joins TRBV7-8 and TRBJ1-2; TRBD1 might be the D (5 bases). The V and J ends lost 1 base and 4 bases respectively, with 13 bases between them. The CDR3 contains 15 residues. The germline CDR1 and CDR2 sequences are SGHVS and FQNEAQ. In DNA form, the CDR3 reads TGTGCCAGCAGCTTAGAATCAGGGTTGGGCTATGGCTACACCTTC. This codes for CASSLESGLGYGYTF.

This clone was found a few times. CDR3 amino acids: CASSQGEREGSEQYF. The CDR3 coding sequence is TGTGCCAGCAGCCAAGGAGAGCGGGAGGGTTCCGAGCAGTACTTC. The chain carries TRBV4-2 and TRBJ2-7; 10 bases align to TRBD2. CDR3 size: 15 residues. Germline CDR1 and CDR2: LGHNA and YNFKEQ. The junction had 6 bases not matched to a gene; V was cut back by 1 base and J by 6 bases.

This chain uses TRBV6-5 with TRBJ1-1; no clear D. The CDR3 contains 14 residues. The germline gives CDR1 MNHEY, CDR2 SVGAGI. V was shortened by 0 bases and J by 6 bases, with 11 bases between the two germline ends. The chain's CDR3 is CASSYSRRGSEAFF. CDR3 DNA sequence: TGTGCCAGCAGTTACTCCCGGAGAGGGTCTGAAGCTTTCTTT.

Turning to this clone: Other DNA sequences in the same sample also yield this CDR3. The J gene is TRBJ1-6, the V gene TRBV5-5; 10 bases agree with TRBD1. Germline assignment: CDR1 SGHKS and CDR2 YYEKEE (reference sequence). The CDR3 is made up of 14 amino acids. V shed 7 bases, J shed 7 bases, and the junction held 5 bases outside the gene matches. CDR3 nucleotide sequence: TGTGCCAGCTCGTCGGGACAGGGGAATTCACCCCTCCACTTT. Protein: CASSSGQGNSPLHF. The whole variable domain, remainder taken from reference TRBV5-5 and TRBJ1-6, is DAGVTQSPTHLIKTRGQQVTLRCSPISGHKSVSWYQQVLGQGPQFIFQYYEKEERGRGNFPDRFSARQFPNYSSELNVNALLLGDSALYLCASSSGQGNSPLHFGNGTRLTVT.

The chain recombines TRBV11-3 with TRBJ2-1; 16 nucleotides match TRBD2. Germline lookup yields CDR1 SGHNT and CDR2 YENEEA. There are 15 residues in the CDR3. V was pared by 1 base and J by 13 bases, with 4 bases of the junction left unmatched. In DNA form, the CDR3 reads TGTGCCAGCAGCTTAGGGGGGACTAGCGGGAGGGTACAGTTCTTC. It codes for CASSLGGTSGRVQFF.

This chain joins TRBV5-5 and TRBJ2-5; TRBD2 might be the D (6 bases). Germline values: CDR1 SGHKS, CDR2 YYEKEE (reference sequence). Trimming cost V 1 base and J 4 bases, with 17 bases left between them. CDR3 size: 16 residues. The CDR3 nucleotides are TGTGCCAGCAGCTTGAGTACGGGAGAGTACCCAGAGACCCAGTACTTC. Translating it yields CASSLSTGEYPETQYF. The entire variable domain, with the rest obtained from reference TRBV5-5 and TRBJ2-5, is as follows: DAGVTQSPTHLIKTRGQQVTLRCSPISGHKSVSWYQQVLGQGPQFIFQYYEKEERGRGNFPDRFSARQFPNYSSELNVNALLLGDSALYLCASSLSTGEYPETQYFGPGTRLLVL.

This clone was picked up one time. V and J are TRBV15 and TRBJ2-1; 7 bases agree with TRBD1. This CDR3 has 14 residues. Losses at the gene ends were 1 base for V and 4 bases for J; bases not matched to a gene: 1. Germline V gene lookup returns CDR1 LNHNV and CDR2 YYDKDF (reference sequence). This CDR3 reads CATSRGDSYNEQFF. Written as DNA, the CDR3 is TGTGCCACCAGCAGAGGGGACAGTTACAATGAGCAGTTCTTC.